This TCR beta chain was recovered during a study of blood T cell repertoires in COVID-19. Background on the study: T cells, B-cell-depleted T cells, or PBMCs supplied cDNA or gDNA.

The V end was cut by 5 bases, the J end by 7 bases, with 18 bases between. CDR1 is MRHNA and CDR2 is SNTAGT in the germline V gene. This CDR3 has 15 residues. Produced via immunoSEQ multiplex PCR; TCRdb's table is partial and in-frame only. The repertoire consists of under 350,000 clones, with 80% to 95% occurring once and the leading ten covering 6% to 7%. The source material was peripheral blood. V usage is TRBV6-4 and J usage is TRBJ2-1; D ambiguous. The source is a woman aged 25 to 39 with COVID-19, enrolled during active disease. Here the CDR3 DNA reads TGTGCCAGCAGTCCGGAGCTTCGAGCTCATAATGAGCAGTTCTTC. This translates into CASSPELRAHNEQFF.